Below, 30 T cell receptor beta chains from the same sample are listed, as sequenced in a study of T cell repertoires in cytomegalovirus infection. TCRdb independently ran MiXCR on the reads; one entry per CDR3 protein. The sample has around 740,000 distinct CDR3 sequences; under 40% are singletons. The specimen sequenced was PBMCs. These receptors came from a human donor in good health (CMV status not recorded). Some clones in this sample may be carry-over from other donors' samples.

The V call is TRBV12-3 or TRBV12-4, the J call TRBJ2-3; 7 nucleotides align to TRBD2. Trimming cost V 3 bases and J 4 bases; bases outside gene matches: 7. This CDR3 spans 15 amino acids. As DNA, the CDR3 is TGTGCCAGCAGTTTTGACGGGGGAGGGGCAGATACGCAGTATTTT. This gives the protein CASSFDGGGADTQYF.

The rearrangement joins TRBV7-8 to TRBJ2-3; TRBD2 matches 15 bases. The germline gives CDR1 SGHVS, CDR2 FQNEAQ. The CDR3 length is 16 residues. V lost 7 bases and J lost 5; bases outside the gene matches: 7. The CDR3 here is CASTRGLAGGGDTQYF. CDR3 DNA: TGTGCCAGCACCAGGGGACTAGCGGGGGGCGGAGATACGCAGTATTTT. The full variable domain, completed using reference TRBV7-8 and TRBJ2-3, is GAGVSQSPRYKVAKRGQDVALRCDPISGHVSLFWYQQALGQGPEFLTYFQNEAQLDKSGLPSDRFFAERPEGSVSTLKIQRTQQEDSAVYLCASTRGLAGGGDTQYFGPGTRLTVL.

This chain connects TRBV20-1 to TRBJ2-2, with a possible D match to TRBD2 (6 bases). There are 15 residues in the CDR3. In germline, CDR1 is DFQATT, CDR2 SNEGSKA (reference sequence). Trimming stripped 4 bases from V and 0 bases from J, with 12 bases between. The chain's CDR3 is CSATGLKANTGELFF. CDR3 in DNA: TGCAGTGCTACGGGACTCAAAGCGAACACCGGGGAGCTGTTTTTT.

The rearrangement uses TRBV19 and TRBJ1-5; D not resolved. Deletions cut 1 base from V and 8 bases from J, with 6 bases between. Germline assignment: CDR1 LNHDA and CDR2 SQIVND (reference sequence). CDR3 length: 12 residues. CDR3 protein: CASSIASKPQHF. In DNA form, the CDR3 reads TGTGCCAGTAGTATAGCGTCCAAGCCCCAGCATTTT.

The chain carries TRBV6-2 or TRBV6-3 and TRBJ1-5; no firm D call. This CDR3 spans 15 amino acids. The V end was cut by 5 bases, the J end by 6 bases, with 17 bases between. Germline CDR1 reads MNHEY; CDR2 reads SVGEGT. The CDR3 nucleotides are TGTGCCAGCAGTCCCCCCGGAGCAGTGGGTCAGCCCCAGCATTTT. Protein product: CASSPPGAVGQPQHF.

This clonotype was detected ten times or more. The chain recombines TRBV7-8 with TRBJ2-7; maybe TRBD1 (5 bases). Germline CDR1 reads SGHVS; CDR2 reads FQNEAQ. Trimming cost V 2 bases and J 13 bases, with 12 bases left between them. The CDR3 sequence is 11 residues long. The CDR3 protein is CASSLLGVSYF. The CDR3 region has the DNA TGTGCCAGCAGCTTATTAGGGGTTTCCTACTTC.

Note on this clonotype: A much larger clone lies one base from this, so it may be a read error. The chain combines TRBV7-2 with TRBJ2-7; TRBD1 matches at 8 bases. From germline, CDR1 is SGHTA and CDR2 FQGNSA. The CDR3 runs to 16 residues. CDR3 sequence: CSSSLASTGVSYEQYF. For the CDR3, the DNA is TGTTCCAGCAGCTTAGCGTCGACAGGGGTATCCTACGAGCAGTACTTC.

The rearrangement links TRBV6-5 to TRBJ1-2; 9 bases map to TRBD1. The CDR3 consists of 17 residues. V was pared by 0 bases and J by 0 bases, with 5 bases of the junction left unmatched. In germline, CDR1 is MNHEY, CDR2 SVGAGI. The CDR3 here is CASSYSTWTGANYGYTF. CDR3 DNA: TGTGCCAGCAGTTACTCAACCTGGACAGGGGCTAACTATGGCTACACCTTC.

This rearrangement joins TRBV4-1 to TRBJ2-7; a weak D match, TRBD1 (5 bases). V lost 4 bases and J 1 base, leaving 14 bases between the germline ends. CDR1 and CDR2 from the germline V gene are MGHRA and YSYEKL. This CDR3 is built from 15 residues. This CDR3 reads CASSLSDSGSYEQYF. The CDR3 nucleotides read TGCGCCAGCAGCCTCTCCGACAGTGGGTCCTACGAGCAGTACTTC.

The chain links TRBV19 to TRBJ1-1; D not certain. Trimming shortened V by 3 bases and J by 5 bases, and 16 bases separated the two germline ends. Germline CDR1 is LNHDA and CDR2 is SQIVND (reference sequence). This CDR3 has 15 amino acids. CDR3 loop: CASSIVGWGGTEAFF. The CDR3 DNA reads TGTGCCAGTAGTATCGTCGGCTGGGGAGGAACTGAAGCTTTCTTT.

In its sample, this clonotype was seen a few times. This chain connects TRBV7-2 to TRBJ1-1; unclear D gene. This CDR3 is built from 14 residues. Germline CDR1 and CDR2: SGHTA and FQGNSA. The V gene lost 1 base and the J gene lost 2 bases, with 8 bases spanning the gap. CDR3 sequence reads: CASSLVFFNTEAFF. CDR3 in DNA: TGTGCCAGCAGCTTAGTATTTTTTAACACTGAAGCTTTCTTT.

This clonotype occurred a few times. The gene calls are TRBV14 and TRBJ2-1, with D perhaps matching TRBD1 (6 bases). The CDR3 loop spans 14 amino acids. With 4 bases removed from V and 0 bases from J, the gap between germline ends came to 7 bases. Germline V CDR1 and CDR2: SGHDN, FVKESK. CDR3 region: CASSRTDSYNEQFF. CDR3 coding DNA: TGTGCCAGCAGCCGGACAGACTCCTACAATGAGCAGTTCTTC.

This rearrangement joins TRBV4-2 to TRBJ1-6; D remains unclear. From germline, CDR1 is LGHNA and CDR2 YNFKEQ. The CDR3 covers 13 residues. V was cut by 0 bases and J by 10 bases, with 7 bases left in between. The CDR3 DNA follows: TGTGCCAGCAGCCAAGATCCCCACTCACCCCTCCACTTT. Protein: CASSQDPHSPLHF.

The J gene is TRBJ1-1, the V gene TRBV6-5; the D is unclear. Germline CDR1 and CDR2: MNHEY and SVGAGI. V gave up 2 bases and J gave up 4 bases, with 14 bases separating them. The CDR3 contains 15 residues. The CDR3 reads CASSYLPVSGTEAFF. The CDR3 DNA reads TGTGCCAGCAGTTACCTACCCGTGTCGGGCACTGAAGCTTTCTTT.

V is TRBV24-1 and J is TRBJ2-5; TRBD1 matches 11 bases. The V gene's germline CDR1 is KGHDR and CDR2 SFDVKD. After removal of 7 bases from V and 5 bases from J, the junction contained 5 bases not matched to a gene. The CDR3 length is 14 residues. The CDR3: CATSAGQGVETQYF. CDR3 nucleotides: TGTGCCACCAGCGCGGGACAGGGGGTCGAGACCCAGTACTTC.

V is TRBV13 and J is TRBJ2-1; 8 nucleotides line up with TRBD1. Germline V gene data show CDR1 as PRHDT and CDR2 as FYEKMQ (reference sequence). The CDR3 extends over 15 amino acids. Trimming took 5 bases from V and 8 from J; bases not matched to a gene: 11. The CDR3 sequence is CASSPGQVLRDEQFF. The CDR3 DNA is TGTGCCAGCAGCCCGGGACAGGTCTTGCGTGATGAGCAGTTCTTC.

The chain joins TRBV28 to TRBJ2-3; no clear D. This CDR3 is built from 14 residues. Germline-derived CDR1 and CDR2 are MDHEN and SYDVKM. V was cut by 5 bases and J by 3 bases, with 12 bases left in between. Here the CDR3 DNA reads TGTGCCAGCAGTCACCCTCTAAGTACAGATACGCAGTATTTT. Protein: CASSHPLSTDTQYF.

The chain joins TRBV12-3 or TRBV12-4 to TRBJ1-1; D perhaps matches TRBD1 (5 bases). Trimming removed 6 bases at V and 4 bases at J, with 15 bases between. CDR3 size: 14 residues. The CDR3 spells CASRKKDGGTEAFF. CDR3 coding DNA: TGTGCCAGCAGGAAAAAGGACGGGGGCACTGAAGCTTTCTTT.

The CDR3 DNA reads TGTGCCAGCAGGAACAGGGGCGTCAATCAGCCCCAGCATTTT. Amino acids: CASRNRGVNQPQHF. The chain couples TRBV2 to TRBJ1-5; 7 positions agree with TRBD1. The CDR3 is 14 amino acids. Germline values: CDR1 SNHLY, CDR2 FYNNEI. Germline trimming cut 6 bases from V and 3 bases from J; bases unmatched to any gene: 5.

The chain recombines TRBV25-1 with TRBJ1-5; a possible D gene is TRBD1 (6 bases). V gave up 6 bases and J gave up 9 bases, with 15 bases separating them. Germline-derived CDR1 and CDR2 are MGHDK and SYGVNS. The CDR3 is 13 amino acids. CDR3 loop: CASRDSVEGPQHF. CDR3 nucleotides: TGTGCCAGCAGGGACAGCGTGGAAGGGCCCCAGCATTTT.

The table lists this clonotype with many counts. The chain couples TRBV7-2 to TRBJ2-1; 10 bases align to TRBD2. CDR1 is SGHTA and CDR2 is FQGNSA in the germline V gene. Unmatched junction bases numbered 5, after V lost 1 base and J lost 2 bases. The CDR3 sequence is 17 residues long. The CDR3 nucleotides read TGTGCCAGCAGCTTAGAGGTTAGCGGGAGGACCTACAATGAGCAGTTCTTC. Protein: CASSLEVSGRTYNEQFF.

The genes are TRBV19 and TRBJ1-5, with 7 positions matching TRBD1. The CDR3 runs 16 residues. Per the germline V gene, CDR1 is LNHDA and CDR2 is SQIVND (reference sequence). Germline trimming cut 3 bases from V and 12 bases from J; bases unmatched to any gene: 17. The CDR3, as DNA: TGTGCCAGTAGTATGAGGCGGCAGGGGGTGACCGGGCTCCAGCATTTT. The encoded protein is CASSMRRQGVTGLQHF.

In its sample, this clonotype was seen many times. V gene TRBV6-1 combines with J gene TRBJ2-5, with TRBD1 matching 7 bases. This CDR3 has 16 amino acids. Trimming took 2 bases from V and 5 from J; bases not matched to a gene: 11. Germline loops: CDR1 MNHNS, CDR2 SASEGT. The CDR3 spells CASSERGPWRLETQYF. The CDR3 DNA is TGTGCCAGCAGTGAAAGGGGGCCGTGGAGGTTGGAGACCCAGTACTTC.

This clonotype has at least ten counts. J is TRBJ2-1 and V is TRBV7-6; possibly TRBD1 for D (5 bases). The CDR3 extends over 17 amino acids. CDR1 is SGHVS, CDR2 FNYEAQ, per germline. V lost 4 bases to trimming and J lost 0 bases, with 16 bases between them. The CDR3 DNA follows: TGTGCCAGCAGCTCCCTAAAGGGGTCTAGCTCCTACAATGAGCAGTTCTTC. Protein: CASSSLKGSSSYNEQFF.

This clonotype has more than one count but fewer than ten. This chain uses TRBV7-6 with TRBJ1-5, with 9 bases aligning to TRBD1. Germline CDR1 SGHVS, CDR2 FNYEAQ. With 8 bases clipped from V and 7 bases from J, the junction kept 9 bases outside the gene matches. This CDR3 has 14 residues. The CDR3 nucleotides read TGTGCCAGCGGACCCGGGACAGGGAACCAGCCCCAGCATTTT. Amino acid sequence: CASGPGTGNQPQHF.

This sequence joins TRBV6-5 and TRBJ1-4; TRBD1 is a possible D gene (5 bases). The CDR3 extends over 13 amino acids. Trimming pared 8 bases from V and 0 bases from J, leaving 7 bases between. From germline, CDR1 is MNHEY and CDR2 SVGAGI. CDR3 nucleotides: TGTGCCAGCCAGGGTGCAACTAATGAAAAACTGTTTTTT. This encodes CASQGATNEKLFF.

This clonotype turned up a few times. The chain links TRBV6-1 to TRBJ2-1, with D perhaps being TRBD1 or TRBD2 (6 bases each). Per germline, CDR1 MNHNS and CDR2 SASEGT. The CDR3 covers 14 residues. The V end was cut by 3 bases, the J end by 10 bases, with 16 bases between. The CDR3 reads CASSDGSVGGEQFF. The CDR3 DNA sequence: TGTGCCAGCAGTGATGGTAGTGTCGGGGGCGAGCAGTTCTTC.

This clonotype has a handful of counts. J is TRBJ1-2 and V is TRBV12-3 or TRBV12-4; D gene uncertain. The germline V and J ends were trimmed by 5 bases and 8 bases, with 15 bases remaining between them. The CDR3 is 13 amino acids. CDR3 nucleotides: TGTGCCAGCAGTCCTCCGACGGATTTGGGCTACACCTTC. It translates to CASSPPTDLGYTF.

In its sample, this clonotype was seen a few times. The rearrangement uses TRBV6-5 and TRBJ2-5; D is perhaps TRBD2 (6 bases). The CDR3 runs 15 residues. Germline CDR1 reads MNHEY; CDR2 reads SVGAGI. The V and J ends lost 5 bases and 3 bases respectively, with 16 bases between them. The CDR3 protein is CASSAPGLPKETQYF. CDR3 sequence (DNA): TGTGCCAGCAGTGCCCCGGGACTCCCTAAAGAGACCCAGTACTTC.

The rearrangement joins TRBV7-8 to TRBJ2-5, with 7 bases identical to TRBD2. V lost 6 bases, J lost 2 bases, and 9 bases stayed unmatched. The germline CDR1 and CDR2 sequences are SGHVS and FQNEAQ. CDR3 length: 15 amino acids. The CDR3 bases are TGTGCCAGCAGTCGTTTCCTAGCGGAACAAGAGACCCAGTACTTC. Translating gives CASSRFLAEQETQYF.